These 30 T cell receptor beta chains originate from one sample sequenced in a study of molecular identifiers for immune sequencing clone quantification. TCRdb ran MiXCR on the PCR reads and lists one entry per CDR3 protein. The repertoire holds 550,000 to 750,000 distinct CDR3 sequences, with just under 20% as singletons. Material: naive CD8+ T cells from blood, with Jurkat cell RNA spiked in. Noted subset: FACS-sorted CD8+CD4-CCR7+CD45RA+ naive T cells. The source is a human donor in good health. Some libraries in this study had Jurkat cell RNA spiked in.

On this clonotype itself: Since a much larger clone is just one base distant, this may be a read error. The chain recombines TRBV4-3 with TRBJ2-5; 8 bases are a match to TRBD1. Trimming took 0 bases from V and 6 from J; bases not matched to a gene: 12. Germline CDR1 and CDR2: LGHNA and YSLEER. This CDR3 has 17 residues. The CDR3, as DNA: TGCGCCAGCAGCCAAGATGTGTCCGGACAGGGTAGGAAGACCCAGTACTTC. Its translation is CASSQDVSGQGRKTQYF.

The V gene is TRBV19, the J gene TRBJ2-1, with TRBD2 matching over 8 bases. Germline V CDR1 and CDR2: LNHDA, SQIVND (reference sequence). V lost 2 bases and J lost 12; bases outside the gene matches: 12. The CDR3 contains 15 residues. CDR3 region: CASSILAGFYFGQFF. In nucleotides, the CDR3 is TGTGCCAGTAGTATACTAGCGGGTTTTTACTTTGGGCAGTTCTTC. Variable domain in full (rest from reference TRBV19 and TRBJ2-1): DGGITQSPKYLFRKEGQNVTLSCEQNLNHDAMYWYRQDPGQGLRLIYYSQIVNDFQKGDIAEGYSVSREKKESFPLTVTSAQKNPTAFYLCASSILAGFYFGQFFGPGTRLTVL.

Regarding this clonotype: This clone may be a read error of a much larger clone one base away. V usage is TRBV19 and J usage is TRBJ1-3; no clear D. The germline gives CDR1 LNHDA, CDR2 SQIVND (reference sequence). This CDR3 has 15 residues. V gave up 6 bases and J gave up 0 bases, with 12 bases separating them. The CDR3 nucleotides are TGTGCCAGTAGGCTCGCAAGCTTCTCTGGAAACACCATATATTTT. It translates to CASRLASFSGNTIYF.

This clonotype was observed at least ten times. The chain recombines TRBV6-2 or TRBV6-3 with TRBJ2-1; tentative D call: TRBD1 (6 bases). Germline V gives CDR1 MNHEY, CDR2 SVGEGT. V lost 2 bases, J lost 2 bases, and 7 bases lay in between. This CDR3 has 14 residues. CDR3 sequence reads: CASSYPGAYNEQFF. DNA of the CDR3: TGTGCCAGCAGTTACCCAGGGGCCTACAATGAGCAGTTCTTC.

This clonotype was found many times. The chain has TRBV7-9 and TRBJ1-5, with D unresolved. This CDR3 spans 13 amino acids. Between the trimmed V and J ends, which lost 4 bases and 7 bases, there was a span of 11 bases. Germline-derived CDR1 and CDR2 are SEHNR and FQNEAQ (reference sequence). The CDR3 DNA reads TGTGCCAGCAGCTCTACAGTAGAACAGCCCCAGCATTTT. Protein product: CASSSTVEQPQHF.

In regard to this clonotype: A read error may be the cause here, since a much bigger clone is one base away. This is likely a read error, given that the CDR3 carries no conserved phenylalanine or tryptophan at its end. DNA for the CDR3: TGTGCCAGTAGTGTCGTAGGCGGTGAGCAGTTCTCC. This gives the protein CASSVVGGEQFS. V and J are TRBV19 and TRBJ2-1; D is ambiguous. CDR3 length equals 12 residues. V was clipped by 5 bases and J by 9 bases, with 11 bases between them. Germline assignment: CDR1 LNHDA and CDR2 SQIVND (reference sequence).

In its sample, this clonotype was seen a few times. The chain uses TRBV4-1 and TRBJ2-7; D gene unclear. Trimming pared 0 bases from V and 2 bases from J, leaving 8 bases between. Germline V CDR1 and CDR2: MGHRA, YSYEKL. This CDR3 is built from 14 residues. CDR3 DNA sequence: TGCGCCAGCAGCCAAGATAGTCGGGCCTACGAGCAGTACTTC. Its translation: CASSQDSRAYEQYF.

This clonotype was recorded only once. The CDR3 loop reads CASSSDRGSEQYF. As DNA, the CDR3 is TGTGCCAGCAGCTCGGACAGGGGGTCCGAGCAGTACTTC. The rearrangement joins TRBV13 to TRBJ2-7; TRBD1 agrees at 10 bases. V shed 4 bases and J 6 bases; nucleotides not matched to a gene: 3. The CDR3 has 13 residues. Germline values: CDR1 PRHDT, CDR2 FYEKMQ (reference sequence).

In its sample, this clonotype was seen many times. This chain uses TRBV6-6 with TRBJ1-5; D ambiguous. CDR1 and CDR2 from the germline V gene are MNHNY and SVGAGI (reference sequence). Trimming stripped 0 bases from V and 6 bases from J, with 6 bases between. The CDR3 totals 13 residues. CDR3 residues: CASSYSLVQPQHF. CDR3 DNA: TGTGCCAGCAGTTACTCGTTGGTTCAGCCCCAGCATTTT.

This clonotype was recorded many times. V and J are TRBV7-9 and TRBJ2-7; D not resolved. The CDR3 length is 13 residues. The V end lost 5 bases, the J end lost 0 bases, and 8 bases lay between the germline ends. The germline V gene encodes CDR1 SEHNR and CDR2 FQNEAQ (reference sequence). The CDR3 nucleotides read TGTGCCAGCAGCACCAGTAGCTCCTACGAGCAGTACTTC. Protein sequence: CASSTSSSYEQYF.

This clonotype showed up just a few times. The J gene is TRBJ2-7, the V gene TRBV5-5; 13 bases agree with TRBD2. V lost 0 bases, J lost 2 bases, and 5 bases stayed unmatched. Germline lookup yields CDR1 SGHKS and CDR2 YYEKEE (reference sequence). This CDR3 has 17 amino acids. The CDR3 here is CASSLGLAGGNPYEQYF. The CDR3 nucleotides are TGTGCCAGCAGCTTGGGACTAGCGGGAGGAAACCCCTACGAGCAGTACTTC.

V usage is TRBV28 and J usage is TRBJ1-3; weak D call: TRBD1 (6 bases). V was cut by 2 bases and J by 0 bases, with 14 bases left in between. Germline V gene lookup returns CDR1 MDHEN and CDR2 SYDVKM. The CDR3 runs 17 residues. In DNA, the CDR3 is TGTGCCAGCAGTTTACGGTGGGGGGCGGGCTCTGGAAACACCATATATTTT. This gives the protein CASSLRWGAGSGNTIYF.

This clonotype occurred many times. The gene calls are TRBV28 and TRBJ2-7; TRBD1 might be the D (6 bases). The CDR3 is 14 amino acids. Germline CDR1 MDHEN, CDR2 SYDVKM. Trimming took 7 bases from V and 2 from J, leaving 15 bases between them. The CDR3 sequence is CASTPDRYPYEQYF. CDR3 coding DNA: TGTGCCAGCACCCCCGACAGGTACCCCTACGAGCAGTACTTC.

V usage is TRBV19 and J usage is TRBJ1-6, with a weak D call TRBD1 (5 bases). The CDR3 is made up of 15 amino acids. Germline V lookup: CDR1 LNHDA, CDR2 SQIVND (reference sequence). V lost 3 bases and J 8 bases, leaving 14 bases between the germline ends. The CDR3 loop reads CASSMVVDSDSPLHF. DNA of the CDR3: TGTGCCAGTAGTATGGTCGTTGACAGTGATTCACCCCTCCACTTT. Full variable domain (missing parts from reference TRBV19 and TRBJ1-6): DGGITQSPKYLFRKEGQNVTLSCEQNLNHDAMYWYRQDPGQGLRLIYYSQIVNDFQKGDIAEGYSVSREKKESFPLTVTSAQKNPTAFYLCASSMVVDSDSPLHFGNGTRLTVT.

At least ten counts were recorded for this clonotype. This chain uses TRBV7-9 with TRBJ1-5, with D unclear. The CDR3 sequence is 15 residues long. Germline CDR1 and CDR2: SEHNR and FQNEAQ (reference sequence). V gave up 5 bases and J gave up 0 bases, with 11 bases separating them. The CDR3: CASSDKTDSNQPQHF. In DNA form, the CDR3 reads TGTGCCAGCAGCGATAAGACGGATAGCAATCAGCCCCAGCATTTT.

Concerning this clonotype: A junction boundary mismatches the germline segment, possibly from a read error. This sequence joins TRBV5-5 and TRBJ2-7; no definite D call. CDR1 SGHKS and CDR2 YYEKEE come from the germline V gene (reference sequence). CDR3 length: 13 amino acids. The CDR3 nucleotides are TGTGCCAGCCGCTTTTCTATTAGCTACGAGCAGTACTTC. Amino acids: CASRFSISYEQYF.

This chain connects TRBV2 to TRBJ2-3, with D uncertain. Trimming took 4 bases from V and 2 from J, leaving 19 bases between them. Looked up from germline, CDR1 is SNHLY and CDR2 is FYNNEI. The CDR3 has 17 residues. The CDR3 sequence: CASSVLTAEQPTDTQYF. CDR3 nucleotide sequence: TGTGCCAGCAGTGTATTAACGGCGGAACAGCCCACAGATACGCAGTATTTT.

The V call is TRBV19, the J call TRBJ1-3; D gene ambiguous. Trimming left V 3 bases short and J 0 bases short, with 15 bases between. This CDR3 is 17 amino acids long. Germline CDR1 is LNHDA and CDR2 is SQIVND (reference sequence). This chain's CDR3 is CASSIGSGIYSGNTIYF. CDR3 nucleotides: TGTGCCAGTAGTATCGGGTCCGGGATCTACTCTGGAAACACCATATATTTT.

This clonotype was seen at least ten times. CDR3 region: CASSHFQTGPTEAFF. CDR3 coding DNA: TGTGCCAGCAGCCACTTCCAAACAGGGCCCACTGAAGCTTTCTTT. This sequence joins TRBV14 and TRBJ1-1; D may be TRBD1 (6 bases). V dropped 3 bases and J dropped 4 bases, with 15 bases sitting between them. Germline loops: CDR1 SGHDN, CDR2 FVKESK. The CDR3 covers 15 residues.

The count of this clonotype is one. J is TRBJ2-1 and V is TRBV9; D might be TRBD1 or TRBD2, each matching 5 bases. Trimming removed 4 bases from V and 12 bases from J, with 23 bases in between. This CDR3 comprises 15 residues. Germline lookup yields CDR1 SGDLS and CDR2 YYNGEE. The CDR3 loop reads CASSPQEQAGVVQFF. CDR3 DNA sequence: TGTGCCAGCAGCCCTCAGGAACAGGCCGGGGTGGTGCAGTTCTTC. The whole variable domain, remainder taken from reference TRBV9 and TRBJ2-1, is DSGVTQTPKHLITATGQRVTLRCSPRSGDLSVYWYQQSLDQGLQFLIQYYNGEERAKGNILERFSAQQFPDLHSELNLSSLELGDSALYFCASSPQEQAGVVQFFGPGTRLTVL.

The CDR3 DNA reads as TGTGCCAGCAGCCAAGATGTCCAGGCCAGGGAGGATGGCTACACCTTC. Translated: CASSQDVQAREDGYTF. The chain uses TRBV3-1 and TRBJ1-2; maybe TRBD1 (5 bases). V lost 0 bases, J lost 6 bases, and 17 bases lay in between. Germline loops: CDR1 LGHDT, CDR2 YNNKEL (reference sequence). The CDR3 runs 16 residues.

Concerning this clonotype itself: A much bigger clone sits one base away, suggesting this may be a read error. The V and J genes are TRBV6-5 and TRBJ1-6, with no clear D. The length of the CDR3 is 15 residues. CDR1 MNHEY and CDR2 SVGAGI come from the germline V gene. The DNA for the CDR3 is TGTGCCAGCAGTTACTCTGGCAGCGGTAATTCACCCCCCCACTTT. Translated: CASSYSGSGNSPPHF.

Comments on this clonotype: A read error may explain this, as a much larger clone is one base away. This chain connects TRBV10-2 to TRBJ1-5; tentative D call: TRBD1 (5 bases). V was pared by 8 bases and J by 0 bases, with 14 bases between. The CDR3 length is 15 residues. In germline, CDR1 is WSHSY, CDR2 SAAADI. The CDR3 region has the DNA TGCGCCAGCGGGGACGGAGACGATAGCAATCAGCCCCAGCATTTT. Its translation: CASGDGDDSNQPQHF.

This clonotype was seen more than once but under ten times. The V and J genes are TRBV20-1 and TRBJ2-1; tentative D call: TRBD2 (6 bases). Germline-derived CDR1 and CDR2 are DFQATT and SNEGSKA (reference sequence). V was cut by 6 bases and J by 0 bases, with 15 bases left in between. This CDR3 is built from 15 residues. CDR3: CSARERWSSYNEQFF. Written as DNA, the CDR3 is TGCAGTGCCCGGGAGCGGTGGAGCTCCTACAATGAGCAGTTCTTC.

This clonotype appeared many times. The DNA for the CDR3 is TGTGCCAGCAGCCGACAGGGGACCTACGAGCAGTACTTC. As protein: CASSRQGTYEQYF. The V and J genes are TRBV2 and TRBJ2-7, with 8 bases that match TRBD1. The CDR3 length is 13 residues. V was clipped by 6 bases and J by 2 bases; unmatched bases: 3. CDR1 and CDR2 from the germline V gene are SNHLY and FYNNEI.

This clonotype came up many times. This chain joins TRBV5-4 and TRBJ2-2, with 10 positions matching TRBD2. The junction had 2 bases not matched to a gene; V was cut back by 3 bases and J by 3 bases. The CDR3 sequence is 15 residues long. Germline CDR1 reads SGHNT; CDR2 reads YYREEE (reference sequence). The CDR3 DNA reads TGTGCCAGCAGCTACCTAGCGGGAGACACCGGGGAGCTGTTTTTT. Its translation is CASSYLAGDTGELFF.

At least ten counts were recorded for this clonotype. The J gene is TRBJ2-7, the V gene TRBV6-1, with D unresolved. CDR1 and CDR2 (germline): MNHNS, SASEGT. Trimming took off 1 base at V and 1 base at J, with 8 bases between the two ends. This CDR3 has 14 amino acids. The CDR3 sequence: CASSEDSFSYEQYF. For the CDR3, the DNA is TGTGCCAGCAGTGAAGATTCATTTTCCTACGAGCAGTACTTC.

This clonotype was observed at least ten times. The CDR3 nucleotides read TGTGCCAGCAGCCAAACGCGGGGAGAGGACTACGAGCAGTACTTC. Protein product: CASSQTRGEDYEQYF. The V call is TRBV4-2, the J call TRBJ2-7, with D perhaps TRBD2 (6 bases). Germline lookup yields CDR1 LGHNA and CDR2 YNFKEQ. The ends were cut back, 2 bases at V and 3 bases at J, with 14 bases in the middle. The CDR3 has 15 residues.

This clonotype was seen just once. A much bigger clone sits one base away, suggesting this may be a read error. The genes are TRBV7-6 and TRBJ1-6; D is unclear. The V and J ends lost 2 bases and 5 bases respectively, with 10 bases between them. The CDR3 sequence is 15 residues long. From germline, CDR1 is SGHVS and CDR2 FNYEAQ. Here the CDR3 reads CASSLNSRDNSPLHF. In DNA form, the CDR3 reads TGTGCCAGCAGCTTAAACAGCCGAGATAATTCACCCCTCCACTTT.

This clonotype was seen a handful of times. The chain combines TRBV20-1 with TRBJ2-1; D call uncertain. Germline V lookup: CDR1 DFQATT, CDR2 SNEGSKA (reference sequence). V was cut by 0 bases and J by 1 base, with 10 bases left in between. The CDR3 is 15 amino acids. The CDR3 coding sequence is TGCAGTGCTAGAGATCGGTCCTGGTCCTACAATGAGCAGTTCTTC. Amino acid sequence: CSARDRSWSYNEQFF.